This T cell receptor beta chain came from a study of blood T cell repertoires in COVID-19. The wider study: Italy, Spain and the United States were the sources of the convalescent and acute COVID-19 samples.

Trimming took off 0 bases at V and 5 bases at J, with 11 bases between the two ends. The germline V gene has CDR1 SGDLS and CDR2 YYNGEE. The CDR3 covers 15 residues. Method: immunoSEQ multiplex PCR; TCRdb's copy keeps in-frame clones and lacks some. The sample comprises a few hundred thousand clones, 84% of which are singletons, and about 20% rests with the top ten. Material: peripheral blood. The clonotype originates from a man younger than 40 with active or convalescent COVID-19. The chain has TRBV9 and TRBJ1-4, with D maybe TRBD1 (5 bases). The DNA of the CDR3 is TGTGCCAGCAGCGTAGGGGGCCTGGACAATGAAAAACTGTTTTTT. Protein product: CASSVGGLDNEKLFF. Full variable domain (outside the CDR3, taken from reference TRBV9 and TRBJ1-4): DSGVTQTPKHLITATGQRVTLRCSPRSGDLSVYWYQQSLDQGLQFLIQYYNGEERAKGNILERFSAQQFPDLHSELNLSSLELGDSALYFCASSVGGLDNEKLFFGSGTQLSVL.